Listed below are T cell receptor beta chains from one sample, sequenced in a study of T cell responses to AZD1222 COVID-19 vaccine. Clones were sequenced by immunoSEQ multiplex PCR, and TCRdb holds only the in-frame ones, with some missing. This table holds some 130,000 clones, roughly 93% found once. Sample: peripheral blood, taken 28 days after the second AZD1222 dose. The receptors stem from an adult who received the AZD1222 COVID-19 vaccine. The CDR3 runs from the conserved cysteine through the conserved F or W. Each record gives: clone size, D gene, J gene, V gene, CDR3 DNA, CDR3 protein. The D gene is left open where the match is weak. Clone size is shown for a subset of rows, as once, few, many or a class of expanded clone.

. | . | TRBJ1-5 | TRBV7-6 | TGTGCCAGCAGCTTAGGCAGGGAAAGGTATAGCAATCAGCCCCAGCATTTT | CASSLGRERYSNQPQHF
. | . | TRBJ2-1 | TRBV9 | TGTGCCAGCAGCGTCGGGACCAACAATGAGCAGTTCTTC | CASSVGTNNEQFF
. | TRBD2 | TRBJ2-7 | TRBV28 | TGTGCCAGCAGTACCCACGACTTGGGACTAGCGTACGAGCAGTACTTC | CASSTHDLGLAYEQYF
. | . | TRBJ2-2 | TRBV5-1 | TGCGCCAGCAGCTTGGTGTCCCTGAACACCGGGGAGCTGTTTTTT | CASSLVSLNTGELFF
. | . | TRBJ2-1 | TRBV27 | TGTGCCACCGGACCGGCCAGGGGGGTTAATGAGCAGTTCTTC | CATGPARGVNEQFF
. | TRBD1 | TRBJ2-7 | TRBV19 | TGTGCCAGAAACGCACCGGGACAGGGAGAGTACGGTCCAACCTACGAGCAGTACTTC | CARNAPGQGEYGPTYEQYF
. | TRBD2 | TRBJ2-2 | TRBV30 | TGTGCCTGGAGTACCCGGGCTAGCGGGAGGTCCACCGGGGAGCTGTTTTTT | CAWSTRASGRSTGELFF
once | . | TRBJ1-2 | TRBV28 | TGTGCCAGCAGGATTTCCGGGACCTTCTATGGCTACACCTTC | CASRISGTFYGYTF
. | . | TRBJ1-5 | TRBV5-1 | TGCGCCAGCAGCCCTGGGATCGCGGCGGGCAATCAGCCCCAGCATTTT | CASSPGIAAGNQPQHF
. | . | TRBJ2-2 | TRBV9 | TGTGCCAGCAGCGTAGTTGGACAGTACGCGAACACCGGGGAGCTGTTTTTT | CASSVVGQYANTGELFF
. | . | TRBJ1-4 | TRBV5-1 | TGCGCCAGCAGCTTGGCCCCGCAGGGGAATGAAAAACTGTTTTTT | CASSLAPQGNEKLFF
. | . | TRBJ2-3 | TRBV11-1 | TGTGCCAGCAGCTTTGATAGGGACACAGATACGCAGTATTTT | CASSFDRDTDTQYF
. | . | TRBJ1-4 | TRBV5-1 | TGCGCCAGCAGCTTTGCCCTGTCCGGGGAAGAAAAACTGTTTTTT | CASSFALSGEEKLFF
once | TRBD2 | TRBJ2-1 | TRBV5-6 | TGTGCCAGCAGCTTGGGCTCTAGCGGGAGTTGGTACAATGAGCAGTTCTTC | CASSLGSSGSWYNEQFF
. | . | TRBJ1-4 | TRBV7-9 | TGTGCCAGCAGCGCCCGAACAGGGTTGAATGAAAAACTGTTTTTT | CASSARTGLNEKLFF
. | . | TRBJ2-5 | TRBV5-1 | TGCGCCAGCAGGGACAGCATAAAAGAGACCCAGTACTTC | CASRDSIKETQYF
. | . | TRBJ1-4 | TRBV5-1 | TGCGCCAGCAGCTTGGCCCAGGGAGGAAACGAAAAACTGTTTTTT | CASSLAQGGNEKLFF
. | . | TRBJ1-2 | TRBV12-3/TRBV12-4 | TGTGCCAGCAGTTCCCCGGGACACTATGGCTACACCTTC | CASSSPGHYGYTF
. | . | TRBJ1-1 | TRBV9 | TGTGCCAGCAGCGTCCGGGAGGGATCGTGGACTGAAGCTTTCTTT | CASSVREGSWTEAFF
. | . | TRBJ2-3 | TRBV11-2 | TGTGCCAGCAGCTTACCCCGAAATACGCAGTATTTT | CASSLPRNTQYF
. | . | TRBJ2-2 | TRBV9 | TGTGCCAGCAGCGTTGGAGGACGACAGAGCTACAGGGGGGAGCTGTTTTTT | CASSVGGRQSYRGELFF
few | TRBD1 | TRBJ1-2 | TRBV4-1 | TGCGCCAGCAGCCAATTTGAAACGGCGGTGGGCAGGGGGCAAGGCTACACCTTC | CASSQFETAVGRGQGYTF
. | TRBD1 | TRBJ1-3 | TRBV10-3 | TGTGCCACGCTCGGACAGGGTGGTGGCACCATATATTTT | CATLGQGGGTIYF
. | . | TRBJ1-3 | TRBV19 | TGTGCCAGTAGGCCGACAGGAACTGGAAACACCATATATTTT | CASRPTGTGNTIYF
. | . | TRBJ1-4 | TRBV6-5 | TGTGCCAGCAGTTACTCCTTCAGCAATGAAAAACTGTTTTTT | CASSYSFSNEKLFF
. | . | TRBJ2-2 | TRBV27 | TGTGCCAGCAGTTTATTGTCGGTGGACACCGGGGAGCTGTTTTTT | CASSLLSVDTGELFF
. | TRBD1 | TRBJ2-7 | TRBV30 | TGTGCCTGTACAAACGGGACAGGGGTCTACGAGCAGTACTTC | CACTNGTGVYEQYF
. | . | TRBJ1-4 | TRBV7-9 | TGTGCCAGCAGCGCTACAGGTCGAGAAAAACTGTTTTTT | CASSATGREKLFF
. | . | TRBJ2-5 | TRBV5-1 | TGCGCCAGCAGCGGGGGGACAGAAGAGACCCAGTACTTC | CASSGGTEETQYF
. | . | TRBJ2-3 | TRBV15 | TGTGCCACCAGCAGAGAACGGGATGTAACGCAGTATTTT | CATSRERDVTQYF
. | . | TRBJ1-1 | TRBV21-1 | TGTGCCAGCAGACACAGGGGACTTCACGCTGAAGCTTTCTTT | CASRHRGLHAEAFF
. | TRBD1 | TRBJ2-7 | TRBV28 | TGTGCCAGCAGTCTTCCAGGGGGTGTCTTTGAAGAGCAGTACTTC | CASSLPGGVFEEQYF
once | TRBD2 | TRBJ2-7 | TRBV2 | TGTGCCAGCATACTAGCGGGAGTCTTCTACGAGCAGTACTTC | CASILAGVFYEQYF
. | . | TRBJ2-1 | TRBV30 | TGTGCCTGGAGTGAGGGACTCTTCGGCTACAATGAGCAGTTCTTC | CAWSEGLFGYNEQFF
. | TRBD1 | TRBJ2-7 | TRBV29-1 | TGCAGCGTTCGGACAGGGGAACGGGAGCAGTACTTC | CSVRTGEREQYF
once | . | TRBJ2-7 | TRBV2 | TGTGCCAGCAGTCAAGACAGGTACGAGCAGTACTTC | CASSQDRYEQYF
. | . | TRBJ2-7 | TRBV11-2 | TGTGCCAGCAGCTTGTTGTCAGGCTACGAGCAGTACTTC | CASSLLSGYEQYF
. | . | TRBJ1-2 | TRBV7-8 | TGTGCCAGCAGCGATACGTACCCACAGGCTTCGGGCTATGGCTACACCTTC | CASSDTYPQASGYGYTF
. | TRBD2 | TRBJ2-7 | TRBV7-2 | TGTGCCAGCAGCATGGGACTAGCGGGATCCTACGAGCAGTACTTC | CASSMGLAGSYEQYF
. | . | TRBJ1-1 | TRBV2 | TGTGCCAGCAGTGCTGGGTGGGGCACTGAAGCTTTCTTT | CASSAGWGTEAFF
. | TRBD2 | TRBJ2-2 | TRBV27 | TGTGCCAGCAGGCCTCTAGCGGGAGTTTCCACCGGGGAGCTGTTTTTT | CASRPLAGVSTGELFF